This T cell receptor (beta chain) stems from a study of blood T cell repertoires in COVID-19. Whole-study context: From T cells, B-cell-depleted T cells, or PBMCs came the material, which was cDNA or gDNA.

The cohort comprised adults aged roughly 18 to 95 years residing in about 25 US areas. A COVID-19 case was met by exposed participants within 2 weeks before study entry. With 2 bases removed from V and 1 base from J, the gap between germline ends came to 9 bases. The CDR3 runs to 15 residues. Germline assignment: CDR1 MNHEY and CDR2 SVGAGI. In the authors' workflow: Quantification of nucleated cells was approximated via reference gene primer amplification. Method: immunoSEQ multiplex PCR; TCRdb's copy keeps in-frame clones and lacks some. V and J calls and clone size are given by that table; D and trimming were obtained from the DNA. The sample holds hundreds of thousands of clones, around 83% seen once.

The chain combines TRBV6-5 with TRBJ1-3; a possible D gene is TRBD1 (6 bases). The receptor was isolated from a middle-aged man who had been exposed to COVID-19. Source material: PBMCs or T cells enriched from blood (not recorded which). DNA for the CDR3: TGTGCCAGCAGTTACACAGGGACGTCTGGAAACACCATATATTTT. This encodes CASSYTGTSGNTIYF.